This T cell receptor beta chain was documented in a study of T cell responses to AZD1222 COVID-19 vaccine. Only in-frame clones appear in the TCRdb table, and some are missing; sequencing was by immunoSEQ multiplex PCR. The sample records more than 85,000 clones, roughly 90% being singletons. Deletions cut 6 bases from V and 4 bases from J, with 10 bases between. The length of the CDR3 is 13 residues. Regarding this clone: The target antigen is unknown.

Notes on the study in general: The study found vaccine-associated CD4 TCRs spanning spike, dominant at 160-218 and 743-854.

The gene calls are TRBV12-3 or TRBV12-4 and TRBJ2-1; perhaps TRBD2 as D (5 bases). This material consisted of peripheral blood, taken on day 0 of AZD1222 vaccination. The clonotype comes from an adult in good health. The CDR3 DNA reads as TGTGCCAGCAGGCGGACGGGGTACAATGAGCAGTTCTTC. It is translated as CASRRTGYNEQFF.